The rows below give T cell receptor beta chains drawn from one sample of a study of cytomegalovirus exposure and HLA in healthy donors. Sequenced by immunoSEQ multiplex PCR; TCRdb stores in-frame clones only, minus some. The table lists approximately 75,000 clones. Sequenced material: PBMCs. The receptor source for this set is a man aged 35 to 55 in good health and CMV-seronegative. Each CDR3 is given with its conserved first and last residue. Each record gives: V gene, CDR3 length, D gene, J gene, CDR3 protein, CDR3 DNA. A D gene is named only where the DNA matches it firmly.

TRBV5-6	14	NA	TRBJ1-6	CASSARDINSPLHF	TGTGCCAGCAGCGCCCGGGACATTAATTCACCCCTCCACTTT
TRBV13	15	TRBD1	TRBJ1-2	CASSPGQGLYYGYTF	TGTGCCAGCAGCCCGGGACAGGGGTTGTACTATGGCTACACCTTC
TRBV7-7	14	NA	TRBJ2-3	CASSLRGSTDTQYF	TGTGCCAGCAGCCTCCGGGGGAGCACAGATACGCAGTATTTT
TRBV5-1	14	NA	TRBJ1-1	CASSFSVMNTEAFF	TGCGCCAGCAGCTTTTCAGTGATGAACACTGAAGCTTTCTTT
TRBV7-7	14	TRBD2	TRBJ2-5	CASSPGGHQETQYF	TGTGCCAGCAGCCCGGGGGGGCACCAAGAGACCCAGTACTTC
TRBV2	12	TRBD1	TRBJ1-4	CATAGTGSRLFF	TGTGCCACCGCCGGGACAGGGTCTCGACTGTTTTTT
TRBV6-6	16	NA	TRBJ2-3	CASSYATGFSTDTQYF	TGTGCCAGCAGTTACGCCACAGGGTTTAGCACAGATACGCAGTATTTT
TRBV30	13	TRBD1	TRBJ1-2	CAWSRTGVYGYTF	TGTGCCTGGAGTAGAACAGGGGTCTATGGCTACACCTTC
TRBV5-1	14	NA	TRBJ1-3	CASSTGSSGNTIYF	TGCGCCAGCAGCACGGGGAGCTCTGGAAACACCATATATTTT
TRBV7-2	15	NA	TRBJ2-1	CASTLAFGSYNEQFF	TGTGCCAGCACCCTAGCGTTCGGCTCCTACAATGAGCAGTTCTTC
TRBV6-1	14	NA	TRBJ2-1	CASRPRGADHEQFF	TGTGCCAGCAGACCCCGGGGGGCGGACCATGAGCAGTTCTTC
TRBV18	15	TRBD1	TRBJ1-1	CASSPLTGKATEAFF	TGTGCCAGCTCACCACTGACAGGGAAGGCAACTGAAGCTTTCTTT
TRBV5-4	17	TRBD2	TRBJ2-1	CASSLGTAGGLYNEQFF	TGTGCCAGCAGCTTGGGTACAGCGGGGGGGCTTTACAATGAGCAGTTCTTC
TRBV6-6	16	NA	TRBJ2-5	CASSYYPGNPQETQYF	TGTGCCAGCAGCTACTACCCGGGAAACCCCCAAGAGACCCAGTACTTC
TRBV29-1	14	NA	TRBJ1-5	CSVGGTKRDQPQHF	TGCAGCGTTGGGGGGACTAAAAGGGATCAGCCCCAGCATTTT
TRBV6-5	12	NA	TRBJ2-7	CASSRGGHEQYF	TGTGCCAGCAGTCGAGGCGGTCACGAGCAGTACTTC
TRBV12-5	17	NA	TRBJ2-2	CASGLVAGAERTGELFF	TGTGCTAGTGGTTTGGTAGCTGGGGCGGAGAGGACCGGGGAGCTGTTTTTT
TRBV4-3	17	NA	TRBJ2-1	CASSQDVARSSYNEQFF	TGCGCCAGCAGCCAAGATGTCGCCAGAAGCTCCTACAATGAGCAGTTCTTC
TRBV15	13	NA	TRBJ1-1	CATSRDRGLETFF	TGTGCCACCAGCAGAGACCGGGGGTTGGAGACTTTCTTT
TRBV28	15	TRBD1	TRBJ2-5	CASSLPSTGKETQYF	TGTGCCAGCAGTTTGCCCTCGACAGGGAAAGAGACCCAGTACTTC
TRBV29-1	12	TRBD2	TRBJ2-1	CSFETSGSPSFF	TGCAGCTTTGAGACTAGCGGTAGCCCATCGTTCTTC
TRBV7-6	12	NA	TRBJ1-5	CASSPAGQPQHF	TGTGCCAGCAGCCCGGCGGGGCAGCCCCAGCATTTT
TRBV29-1	12	NA	TRBJ2-3	CSVELTGDTQYF	TGCAGCGTTGAATTGACAGGTGATACGCAGTATTTT
TRBV19	15	TRBD1	TRBJ1-2	CASSASQGVHYGYTF	TGTGCCAGTAGTGCTTCACAGGGGGTACACTATGGCTACACCTTC
TRBV6-1	18	NA	TRBJ2-1	CASSEASYRESSYNEQFF	TGTGCCAGCAGTGAAGCGAGTTACCGGGAGAGCTCCTACAATGAGCAGTTCTTC
TRBV27	15	TRBD1	TRBJ1-1	CASSLLDRMNTEAFF	TGTGCCAGCAGTTTATTGGACAGGATGAACACTGAAGCTTTCTTT
TRBV5-4	12	TRBD1	TRBJ1-2	CASSWTGGGYTF	TGTGCCAGCAGCTGGACAGGAGGGGGCTACACCTTC
TRBV11-2	13	NA	TRBJ2-1	CASSLVAGNEQFF	TGTGCCAGCAGCTTAGTGGCGGGAAATGAGCAGTTCTTC
TRBV7-2	16	TRBD2	TRBJ2-3	CASSFSSGRNADTQYF	TGTGCCAGCAGCTTTTCTAGCGGGAGGAATGCAGATACGCAGTATTTT
TRBV19	14	TRBD1	TRBJ2-7	CASSRDRTGYEQYF	TGTGCCAGTAGCCGGGACAGGACCGGCTACGAGCAGTACTTC
TRBV30	14	NA	TRBJ2-3	CAWIPRPSTDTQYF	TGTGCCTGGATTCCCAGGCCGAGCACAGATACGCAGTATTTT
TRBV4-1	15	NA	TRBJ1-5	CASSQDFRGSQPQHF	TGCGCCAGCAGCCAAGATTTCAGGGGAAGTCAGCCCCAGCATTTT
TRBV19	13	NA	TRBJ2-5	CASSRVVVETQYF	TGTGCCAGTAGTCGAGTGGTCGTCGAGACCCAGTACTTC
TRBV28	13	TRBD2	TRBJ2-3	CASRFGTSDTQYF	TGTGCTAGCAGATTTGGGACTAGCGATACGCAGTATTTT
TRBV6-1	13	NA	TRBJ1-6	CASSDRQDSPLHF	TGTGCCAGCAGTGATCGACAGGATTCACCCCTCCACTTT
TRBV19	15	NA	TRBJ1-2	CASSIPFPGGYGYTF	TGTGCCAGTAGTATACCATTCCCAGGAGGCTATGGCTACACCTTC
TRBV5-1	16	TRBD1	TRBJ1-2	CASSLTQQGQGHGYTF	TGCGCCAGCAGCCTTACACAACAAGGACAGGGGCATGGCTACACCTTC
TRBV6-1	17	TRBD1	TRBJ1-2	CASSVGTGGGRNYGYTF	TGTGCCAGCAGTGTGGGGACAGGGGGCGGCCGGAACTATGGCTACACCTTC
TRBV5-6	15	NA	TRBJ1-1	CASSILSRGNTEAFF	TGTGCCAGCAGCATCCTAAGTAGGGGTAACACTGAAGCTTTCTTT
TRBV27	13	NA	TRBJ1-2	CASSFRGGSGYTF	TGTGCCAGCAGTTTTAGGGGGGGCAGTGGCTACACCTTC
TRBV9	19	NA	TRBJ1-1	CASSVNPRHILPGNTEAFF	TGTGCCAGCAGCGTAAACCCCCGACACATACTCCCCGGAAACACTGAAGCTTTCTTT
TRBV7-6	17	TRBD1	TRBJ1-4	CASSVGTGGLLGEKLFF	TGTGCCAGCAGCGTAGGAACAGGGGGCTTGTTGGGTGAAAAACTGTTTTTT
TRBV19	17	TRBD2	TRBJ2-3	CASRRTSGRPSTDTQYF	TGTGCCAGTAGAAGGACTAGCGGGAGGCCTAGCACAGATACGCAGTATTTT
TRBV6-5	15	TRBD1	TRBJ2-7	CASRPTTGNIYEQYF	TGTGCCAGCAGACCTACGACAGGGAATATCTACGAGCAGTACTTC
TRBV6-5	13	NA	TRBJ2-3	CASSYSLLDTQYF	TGTGCCAGCAGTTACTCTCTTTTGGATACGCAGTATTTT
TRBV27	15	NA	TRBJ2-7	CASSLRSSGAYEQYF	TGTGCCAGCAGTTTAAGAAGTTCGGGAGCCTACGAGCAGTACTTC
TRBV7-2	14	TRBD2	TRBJ2-7	CASSARTSLHEQYF	TGTGCCAGCAGCGCTCGGACTAGCCTCCACGAGCAGTACTTC
TRBV25-1	16	TRBD2	TRBJ2-5	CASSEKTSGGGETQYF	TGTGCCAGCAGTGAGAAAACTAGCGGGGGTGGAGAGACCCAGTACTTC
TRBV25-1	16	TRBD2	TRBJ2-5	CASSARLAGGRETQYF	TGTGCCAGCAGTGCACGACTAGCGGGGGGGCGGGAGACCCAGTACTTC
TRBV14	16	NA	TRBJ2-3	CASSQQPGLLLDTQYF	TGTGCCAGCAGCCAGCAGCCCGGACTTCTCTTAGATACGCAGTATTTT
TRBV4-1	13	NA	TRBJ1-1	CASSKQGNTEAFF	TGCGCCAGCAGCAAACAGGGGAACACTGAAGCTTTCTTT
TRBV4-1	15	NA	TRBJ1-1	CASSQKKQGSTEAFF	TGCGCCAGCAGCCAAAAGAAGCAGGGAAGCACTGAAGCTTTCTTT
TRBV5-1	16	TRBD1	TRBJ2-2	CASSSDRGYGTGELFF	TGCGCCAGCAGCTCAGACAGGGGTTATGGAACCGGGGAGCTGTTTTTT
TRBV19	14	TRBD1	TRBJ1-3	CATKSTGEGNTIYF	TGTGCCACGAAATCAACAGGGGAGGGAAACACCATATATTTT